The 27 T cell receptor beta chains below all came from one sample that was sequenced in a study of shared clonotypes between healthy human individuals. TCRdb's copy holds only in-frame clones and misses some; the assay was immunoSEQ multiplex PCR. This table holds a few million clones, approximately 95% found once. Specimen: naive CD4+ T cells from PBMCs. Subset in this sample: CD45RA+ positively selected. The origin of the receptors is a man between 18 and 35 years old in good health. Some clones in this sample may be carry-over from other donors' samples.

The chain combines TRBV18 with TRBJ2-7; the D gene is possibly TRBD1 (6 bases). In germline, CDR1 is KGHSH, CDR2 LQKENI. There are 15 residues in the CDR3. Trimming removed 4 bases from V and 2 bases from J, with 15 bases in between. The CDR3 region is CASSRNRVGPYEQYF. In DNA, the CDR3 is TGTGCCAGCTCACGAAACAGGGTAGGGCCCTACGAGCAGTACTTC.

This chain joins TRBV9 and TRBJ1-2; a possible D gene is TRBD1 (6 bases). The CDR3 is made up of 15 amino acids. Germline values: CDR1 SGDLS, CDR2 YYNGEE. The germline V and J ends were trimmed by 0 bases and 0 bases, with 9 bases remaining between them. In nucleotides, the CDR3 is TGTGCCAGCAGCGTAGGGGCAGGGGCTAACTATGGCTACACCTTC. Its protein product is CASSVGAGANYGYTF.

In this sample, this clone turned up once. V usage is TRBV6-6 and J usage is TRBJ2-2, with a tentative D call TRBD2 (6 bases). CDR1 is MNHNY, CDR2 SVGAGI, per germline (reference sequence). Trimming left V 6 bases short and J 5 bases short, with 10 bases between. The CDR3 sequence is 13 residues long. The CDR3 protein is CASRPEGTGELFF. CDR3 DNA: TGTGCCAGCAGACCGGAGGGTACCGGGGAGCTGTTTTTT.

The genes are TRBV27 and TRBJ1-1, with D perhaps TRBD1 (6 bases). Between the trimmed V and J ends, which lost 3 bases and 3 bases, there was a span of 11 bases. Germline values: CDR1 MNHEY, CDR2 SMNVEV (reference sequence). CDR3 length: 14 amino acids. The CDR3 region has the DNA TGTGCCAGCAGTTTTACAGGGTCTCACACTGAAGCTTTCTTT. Amino acids: CASSFTGSHTEAFF.

The rearrangement links TRBV28 to TRBJ1-1; D is unresolved. V lost 10 bases to trimming and J lost 6 bases, with 15 bases between them. Germline assignment: CDR1 MDHEN and CDR2 SYDVKM. There are 12 residues in the CDR3. The CDR3 loop reads CATYLRPSEAFF. The CDR3 nucleotides are TGTGCCACGTACCTTAGACCCTCTGAAGCTTTCTTT.

The chain carries TRBV7-2 and TRBJ2-1; 13 nucleotides agree with TRBD2. The germline V gene encodes CDR1 SGHTA and CDR2 FQGNSA. V shed 4 bases and J 5 bases; nucleotides not matched to a gene: 2. The CDR3 sequence is 15 residues long. The CDR3 coding sequence is TGTGCCAGCAGCTGGGGACTAGCGGGAAACAATGAGCAGTTCTTC. Translating gives CASSWGLAGNNEQFF. Complete variable domain (other parts from reference TRBV7-2 and TRBJ2-1): GAGVSQSPSNKVTEKGKDVELRCDPISGHTALYWYRQSLGQGLEFLIYFQGNSAPDKSGLPSDRFSAERTGGSVSTLTIQRTQQEDSAVYLCASSWGLAGNNEQFFGPGTRLTVL.

The V and J genes are TRBV9 and TRBJ2-7; weak D call: TRBD2 (6 bases). The CDR3 length is 15 residues. From germline, CDR1 is SGDLS and CDR2 YYNGEE. V was clipped by 2 bases and J by 7 bases, with 19 bases between them. The CDR3 protein is CASSVGGITTGEQYF. The DNA of the CDR3 is TGTGCCAGCAGCGTCGGAGGGATTACTACGGGGGAGCAGTACTTC.

The chain carries TRBV20-1 and TRBJ2-7; TRBD1 is a possible D gene (6 bases). Trimming stripped 8 bases from V and 2 bases from J, with 10 bases between. CDR3 length: 11 amino acids. From germline, CDR1 is DFQATT and CDR2 SNEGSKA (reference sequence). CDR3 bases: TGCAGTATGGACAGAACCTACGAGCAGTACTTC. It yields the protein CSMDRTYEQYF.

This chain connects TRBV5-1 to TRBJ2-3; D is undetermined. The CDR3 consists of 16 residues. V gave up 1 base and J gave up 3 bases, with 15 bases separating them. Germline CDR1 reads SGHRS; CDR2 reads YFSETQ. The CDR3, as DNA: TGCGCCAGCAGCTTGAATCCCGGGCCGGATACAGATACGCAGTATTTT. It translates to CASSLNPGPDTDTQYF.

The chain joins TRBV11-2 to TRBJ1-3; D remains ambiguous. Germline CDR1 SGHAT, CDR2 FQNNGV. The CDR3 sequence is 15 residues long. Trimming took 5 bases from V and 0 from J, leaving 11 bases between them. CDR3 sequence reads: CASSPTVSSGNTIYF. The CDR3 DNA reads TGTGCCAGCAGCCCGACGGTGAGCTCTGGAAACACCATATATTTT. The full variable domain, its missing parts supplied by reference TRBV11-2 and TRBJ1-3, is EAGVAQSPRYKIIEKRQSVAFWCNPISGHATLYWYQQILGQGPKLLIQFQNNGVVDDSQLPKDRFSAERLKGVDSTLKIQPAKLEDSAVYLCASSPTVSSGNTIYFGEGSWLTVV.

The chain is built from TRBV6-1 and TRBJ1-2; 8 positions match TRBD1. CDR1 is MNHNS and CDR2 is SASEGT in the germline V gene. The CDR3 contains 15 residues. V dropped 4 bases and J dropped 8; count of bases not matched to a gene: 12. The DNA for the CDR3 is TGTGCCAGCAGTGCTTTTGGACAGGGTCAAAACGGCTACACCTTC. This sequence encodes CASSAFGQGQNGYTF.

V and J are TRBV6-6 and TRBJ1-3; D gene unclear. This CDR3 region has 15 residues. With 2 bases removed from V and 0 bases from J, the gap between germline ends came to 8 bases. Looked up from germline, CDR1 is MNHNY and CDR2 is SVGAGI (reference sequence). CDR3 in amino acids: CASSYVGSSGNTIYF. CDR3 in DNA: TGTGCCAGCAGTTACGTGGGGAGCTCTGGAAACACCATATATTTT.

The CDR3 spells CASSPRTPGQSNTEAFF. The CDR3 DNA reads TGTGCCAGCAGCCCGAGAACCCCGGGACAATCGAACACTGAAGCTTTCTTT. J is TRBJ1-1 and V is TRBV28; perhaps TRBD1 as D (6 bases). The CDR3 totals 17 residues. Germline V CDR1 and CDR2: MDHEN, SYDVKM. The ends were cut back, 6 bases at V and 1 base at J, with 21 bases in the middle. The whole variable domain, filled in from reference TRBV28 and TRBJ1-1, reads DVKVTQSSRYLVKRTGEKVFLECVQDMDHENMFWYRQDPGLGLRLIYFSYDVKMKEKGDIPEGYSVSREKKERFSLILESASTNQTSMYLCASSPRTPGQSNTEAFFGQGTRLTVV.

V and J are TRBV9 and TRBJ1-1, with D unresolved. V dropped 3 bases and J dropped 1 base, with 7 bases sitting between them. The germline CDR1 and CDR2 sequences are SGDLS and YYNGEE. This CDR3 spans 13 amino acids. In nucleotides, the CDR3 is TGTGCCAGCAGCGGAGTCCGGAACACTGAAGCTTTCTTT. This codes for CASSGVRNTEAFF. Combining the CDR3 with reference TRBV9 and TRBJ1-1 gives the whole variable domain DSGVTQTPKHLITATGQRVTLRCSPRSGDLSVYWYQQSLDQGLQFLIQYYNGEERAKGNILERFSAQQFPDLHSELNLSSLELGDSALYFCASSGVRNTEAFFGQGTRLTVV.

This chain links TRBV7-3 with TRBJ2-5; D unresolved. The CDR3 spans 15 residues. CDR1 is SGHTA and CDR2 is FQGTGA in the germline V gene. Trimming removed 2 bases at V and 3 bases at J, with 13 bases between. CDR3 in amino acids: CASSLGVSGEETQYF. The CDR3, as DNA: TGTGCCAGCAGCTTAGGGGTGTCTGGGGAAGAGACCCAGTACTTC.

The rearrangement joins TRBV10-1 to TRBJ2-5; TRBD2 matches 13 bases. The germline CDR1 and CDR2 sequences are WNHNN and SYGVQD (reference sequence). The CDR3 covers 19 residues. The junction had 13 bases not matched to a gene; V was cut back by 6 bases and J by 0 bases. The CDR3 sequence is CASRGLAGHFIGYQETQYF. The CDR3 DNA sequence: TGCGCCAGCAGGGGACTAGCGGGACACTTCATCGGGTACCAAGAGACCCAGTACTTC.

The rearrangement uses TRBV7-9 and TRBJ2-1, with D perhaps given as TRBD1 or TRBD2 (5 bases each). V lost 5 bases, J lost 3 bases, and 17 bases lay in between. CDR3 length: 16 residues. Germline V gene sequence: CDR1 SEHNR, CDR2 FQNEAQ (reference sequence). The CDR3 loop is CASSRGFRDLYNEQFF. For the CDR3, the DNA is TGTGCCAGCAGCCGCGGGTTTCGGGACCTCTACAATGAGCAGTTCTTC.

This clone was detected only a few times. This chain joins TRBV19 and TRBJ2-2; maybe TRBD1 (5 bases). The CDR3 is made up of 11 amino acids. Germline assignment: CDR1 LNHDA and CDR2 SQIVND (reference sequence). V lost 7 bases, J lost 5 bases, and 5 bases lay in between. This CDR3 is CASTGTGELFF. The CDR3 nucleotides read TGTGCCAGTACAGGGACCGGGGAGCTGTTTTTT.

J is TRBJ2-1 and V is TRBV4-2; 11 positions match TRBD2. CDR3 length: 17 amino acids. Per germline, CDR1 LGHNA and CDR2 YNFKEQ. Trimming took 0 bases from V and 8 from J; bases not matched to a gene: 9. CDR3 nucleotides: TGTGCCAGCAGCCAAGAGAGAACTAGCGGGAGAGTGGATGAGCAGTTCTTC. Protein: CASSQERTSGRVDEQFF.

This clone was counted once. The genes are TRBV27 and TRBJ1-4; D call uncertain. This CDR3 has 15 amino acids. Looked up from germline, CDR1 is MNHEY and CDR2 is SMNVEV (reference sequence). Between the trimmed V and J ends, which lost 3 bases and 0 bases, there was a span of 8 bases. The CDR3 DNA reads as TGTGCCAGCAGTTTGATTGGGGCAACTAATGAAAAACTGTTTTTT. Translated: CASSLIGATNEKLFF.

With respect to this clone: Other DNA sequences in this sample translate to the same CDR3. The CDR3 DNA reads TGTGCCTGGAGTCAAGGAAGCAATCAGCCCCAGCATTTT. Translating gives CAWSQGSNQPQHF. The rearrangement uses TRBV30 and TRBJ1-5; D gene unclear. CDR1 and CDR2 from the germline V gene are GTSNPN and SVGIG (reference sequence). This CDR3 region has 13 residues. Trimming stripped 2 bases from V and 1 base from J, with 6 bases between.

This chain connects TRBV7-9 to TRBJ2-1; D ambiguous. CDR1 is SEHNR and CDR2 is FQNEAQ in the germline V gene (reference sequence). This CDR3 region has 14 residues. The ends were cut back, 0 bases at V and 1 base at J, with 4 bases in the middle. The CDR3 loop reads CASSLAQSYNEQFF. CDR3 nucleotide sequence: TGTGCCAGCAGCTTAGCGCAGTCCTACAATGAGCAGTTCTTC.

This chain uses TRBV7-6 with TRBJ1-1; D unresolved. This CDR3 is built from 14 residues. V was cut by 5 bases and J by 0 bases, with 10 bases left in between. Germline V CDR1 and CDR2: SGHVS, FNYEAQ. CDR3 protein: CASSPSLMNTEAFF. CDR3 DNA: TGTGCCAGCAGCCCAAGCCTCATGAACACTGAAGCTTTCTTT.

The CDR3, as DNA: TGTGCCAGCAGCTTGAGAGGGTCCCTAGGGGAAAAACTGTTTTTT. It is translated as CASSLRGSLGEKLFF. This sequence joins TRBV5-8 and TRBJ1-4; D unclear. Germline CDR1 reads SGHTS; CDR2 reads YDEGEE. The CDR3 sequence is 15 residues long. Trimming pared 1 base from V and 8 bases from J, leaving 15 bases between.

V is TRBV4-2 and J is TRBJ2-7; 9 positions agree with TRBD2. Germline V lookup: CDR1 LGHNA, CDR2 YNFKEQ. CDR3 length equals 16 residues. Losses at the gene ends were 1 base for V and 1 base for J; bases not matched to a gene: 5. This chain's CDR3 is CASSQGAGGPSYEQYF. In DNA, the CDR3 is TGTGCCAGCAGCCAAGGGGCGGGAGGGCCGTCCTACGAGCAGTACTTC.

The rearrangement links TRBV28 to TRBJ2-2; TRBD1 aligns across 8 bases. The trim removed 1 base at V and 5 bases at J, leaving 6 bases unmatched. This CDR3 has 16 amino acids. The germline V gene encodes CDR1 MDHEN and CDR2 SYDVKM. In DNA form, the CDR3 reads TGTGCCAGCAGTTTATATCCAGGGGGCTTTACCGGGGAGCTGTTTTTT. It yields the protein CASSLYPGGFTGELFF.

The rearrangement uses TRBV7-7 and TRBJ1-1; D is perhaps TRBD1 (5 bases). This CDR3 spans 12 amino acids. Germline CDR1 SSHAT, CDR2 FNYEAQ (reference sequence). V lost 7 bases and J 5 bases, leaving 11 bases between the germline ends. CDR3 amino acids: CASMGVGTEAFF. In DNA, the CDR3 is TGTGCCAGCATGGGGGTGGGAACTGAAGCTTTCTTT.